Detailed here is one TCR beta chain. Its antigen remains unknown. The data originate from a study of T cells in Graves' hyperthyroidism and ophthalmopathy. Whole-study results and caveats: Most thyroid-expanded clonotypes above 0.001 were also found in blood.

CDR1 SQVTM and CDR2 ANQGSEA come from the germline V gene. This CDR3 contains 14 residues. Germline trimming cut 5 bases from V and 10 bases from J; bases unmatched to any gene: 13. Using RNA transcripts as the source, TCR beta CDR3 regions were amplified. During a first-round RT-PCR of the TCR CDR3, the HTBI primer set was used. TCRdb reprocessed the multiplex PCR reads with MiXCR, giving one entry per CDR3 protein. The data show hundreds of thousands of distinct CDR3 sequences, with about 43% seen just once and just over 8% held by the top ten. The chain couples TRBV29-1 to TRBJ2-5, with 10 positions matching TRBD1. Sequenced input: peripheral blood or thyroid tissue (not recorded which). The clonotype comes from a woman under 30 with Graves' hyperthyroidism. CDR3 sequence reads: CSVSGQGDVVIQYF. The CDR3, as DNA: TGCAGCGTTTCCGGACAGGGGGACGTCGTGATCCAGTACTTC.